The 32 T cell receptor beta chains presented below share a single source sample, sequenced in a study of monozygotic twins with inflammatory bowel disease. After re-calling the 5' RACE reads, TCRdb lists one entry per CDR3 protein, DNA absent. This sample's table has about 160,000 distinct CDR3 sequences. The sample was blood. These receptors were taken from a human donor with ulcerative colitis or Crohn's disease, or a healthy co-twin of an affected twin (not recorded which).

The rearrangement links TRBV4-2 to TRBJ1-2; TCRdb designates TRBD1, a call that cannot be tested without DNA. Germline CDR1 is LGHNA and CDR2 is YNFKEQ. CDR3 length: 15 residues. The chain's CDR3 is CASSQTRQGNYGYTF.

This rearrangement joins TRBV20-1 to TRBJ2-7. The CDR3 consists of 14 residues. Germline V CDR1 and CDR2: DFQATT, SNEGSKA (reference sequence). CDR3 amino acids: CSAGRGGSSYEQYF.

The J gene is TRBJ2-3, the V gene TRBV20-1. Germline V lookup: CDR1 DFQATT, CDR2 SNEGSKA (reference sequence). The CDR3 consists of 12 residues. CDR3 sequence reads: CSASGHEDTQYF.

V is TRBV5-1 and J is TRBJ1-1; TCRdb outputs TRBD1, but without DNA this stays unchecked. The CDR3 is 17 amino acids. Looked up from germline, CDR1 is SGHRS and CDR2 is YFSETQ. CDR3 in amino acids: CASSLGGPRKMNTEAFF. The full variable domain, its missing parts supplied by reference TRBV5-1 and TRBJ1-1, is KAGVTQTPRYLIKTRGQQVTLSCSPISGHRSVSWYQQTPGQGLQFLFEYFSETQRNKGNFPGRFSGRQFSNSRSEMNVSTLELGDSALYLCASSLGGPRKMNTEAFFGQGTRLTVV.

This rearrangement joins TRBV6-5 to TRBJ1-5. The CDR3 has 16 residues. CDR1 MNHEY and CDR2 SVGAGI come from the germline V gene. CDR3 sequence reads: CASSYRAGDHPQPQHF.

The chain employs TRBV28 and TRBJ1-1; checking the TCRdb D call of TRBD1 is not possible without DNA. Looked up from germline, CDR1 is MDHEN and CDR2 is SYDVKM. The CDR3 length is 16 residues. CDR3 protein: CASSPRGELQNTEAFF.

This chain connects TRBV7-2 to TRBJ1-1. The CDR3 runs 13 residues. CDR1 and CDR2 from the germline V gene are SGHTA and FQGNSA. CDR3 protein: CASSQGRVTEAFF.

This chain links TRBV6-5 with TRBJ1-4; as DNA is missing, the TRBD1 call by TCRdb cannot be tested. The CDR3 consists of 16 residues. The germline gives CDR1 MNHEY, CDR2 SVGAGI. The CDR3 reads CASSSHSQGAREKLFF.

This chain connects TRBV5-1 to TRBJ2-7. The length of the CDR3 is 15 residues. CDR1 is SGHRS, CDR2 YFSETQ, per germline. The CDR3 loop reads CASSLAFVGPYEQYF.

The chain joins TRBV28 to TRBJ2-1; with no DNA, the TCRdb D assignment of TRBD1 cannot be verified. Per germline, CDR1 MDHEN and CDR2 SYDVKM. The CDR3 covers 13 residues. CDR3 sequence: CASSRRLWGEQFF.

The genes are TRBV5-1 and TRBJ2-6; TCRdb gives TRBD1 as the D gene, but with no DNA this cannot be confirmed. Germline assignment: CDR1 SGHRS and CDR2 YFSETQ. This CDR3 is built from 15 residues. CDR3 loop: CASSSSGQVIDVLTF.

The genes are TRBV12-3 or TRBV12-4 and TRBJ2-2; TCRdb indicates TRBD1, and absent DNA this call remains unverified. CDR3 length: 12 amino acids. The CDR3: CASSPPPGELFF.

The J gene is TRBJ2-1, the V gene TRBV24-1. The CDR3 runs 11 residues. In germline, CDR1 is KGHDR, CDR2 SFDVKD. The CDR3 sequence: CATSYSAGQFF.

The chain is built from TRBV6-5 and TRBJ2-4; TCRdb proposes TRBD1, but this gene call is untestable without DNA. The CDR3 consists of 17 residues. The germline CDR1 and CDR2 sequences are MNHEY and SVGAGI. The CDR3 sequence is CASSYAGDRAAKNIQYF.

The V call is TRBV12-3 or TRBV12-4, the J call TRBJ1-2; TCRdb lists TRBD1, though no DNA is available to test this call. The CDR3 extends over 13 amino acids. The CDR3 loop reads CASSWRVPYGYTF.

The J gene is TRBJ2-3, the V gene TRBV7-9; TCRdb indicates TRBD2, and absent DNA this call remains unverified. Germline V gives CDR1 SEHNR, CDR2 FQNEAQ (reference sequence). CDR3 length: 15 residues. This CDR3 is CASSGVAGHTDTQYF.

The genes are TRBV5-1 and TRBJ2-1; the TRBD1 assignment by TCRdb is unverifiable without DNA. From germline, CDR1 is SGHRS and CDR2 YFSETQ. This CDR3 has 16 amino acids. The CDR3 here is CASSLGWGGGTNEQFF.

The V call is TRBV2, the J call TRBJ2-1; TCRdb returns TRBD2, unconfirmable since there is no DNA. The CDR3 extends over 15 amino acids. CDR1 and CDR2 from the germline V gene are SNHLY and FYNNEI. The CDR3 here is CASSEYQASKGEQFF.

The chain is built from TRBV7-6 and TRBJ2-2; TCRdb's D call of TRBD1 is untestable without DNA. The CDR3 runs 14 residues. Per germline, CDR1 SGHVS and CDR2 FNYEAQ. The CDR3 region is CASSLVPGTGELFF. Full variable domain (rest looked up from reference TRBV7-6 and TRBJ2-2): GAGVSQSPRYKVTKRGQDVALRCDPISGHVSLYWYRQALGQGPEFLTYFNYEAQQDKSGLPNDRFSAERPEGSISTLTIQRTEQRDSAMYRCASSLVPGTGELFFGEGSRLTVL.

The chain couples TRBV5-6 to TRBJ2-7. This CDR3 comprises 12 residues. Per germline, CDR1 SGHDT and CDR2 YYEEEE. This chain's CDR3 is CASSFFSSEQYF.

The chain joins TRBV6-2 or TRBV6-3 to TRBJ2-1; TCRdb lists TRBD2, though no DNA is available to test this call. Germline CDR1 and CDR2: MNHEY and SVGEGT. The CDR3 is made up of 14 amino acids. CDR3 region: CASTKALAYNEQFF.

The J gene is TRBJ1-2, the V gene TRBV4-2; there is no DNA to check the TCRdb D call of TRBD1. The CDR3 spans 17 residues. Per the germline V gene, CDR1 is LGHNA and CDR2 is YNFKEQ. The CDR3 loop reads CASSHPTTTSRDYGYTF.

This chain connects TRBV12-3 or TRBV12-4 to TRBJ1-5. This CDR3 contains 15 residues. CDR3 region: CASSLGPFSNQPQHF.

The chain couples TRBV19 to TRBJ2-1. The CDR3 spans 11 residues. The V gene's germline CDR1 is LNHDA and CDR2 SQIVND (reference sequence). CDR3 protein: CASSITNEQFF. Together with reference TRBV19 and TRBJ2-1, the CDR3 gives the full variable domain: DGGITQSPKYLFRKEGQNVTLSCEQNLNHDAMYWYRQDPGQGLRLIYYSQIVNDFQKGDIAEGYSVSREKKESFPLTVTSAQKNPTAFYLCASSITNEQFFGPGTRLTVL.

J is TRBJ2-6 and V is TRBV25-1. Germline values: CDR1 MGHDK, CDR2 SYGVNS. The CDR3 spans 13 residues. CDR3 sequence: CASSEGGANVLTF. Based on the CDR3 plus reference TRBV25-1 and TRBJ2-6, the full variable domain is EADIYQTPRYLVIGTGKKITLECSQTMGHDKMYWYQQDPGMELHLIHYSYGVNSTEKGDLSSESTVSRIRTEHFPLTLESARPSHTSQYLCASSEGGANVLTFGAGSRLTVL.

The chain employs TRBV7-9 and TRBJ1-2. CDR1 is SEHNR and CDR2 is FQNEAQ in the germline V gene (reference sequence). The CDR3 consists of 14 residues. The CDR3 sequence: CASSLVGVNYGYTF.

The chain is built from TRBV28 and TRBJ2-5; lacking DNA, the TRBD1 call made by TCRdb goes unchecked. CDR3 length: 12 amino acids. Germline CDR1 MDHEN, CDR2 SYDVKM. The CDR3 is CASRGAGETQYF.

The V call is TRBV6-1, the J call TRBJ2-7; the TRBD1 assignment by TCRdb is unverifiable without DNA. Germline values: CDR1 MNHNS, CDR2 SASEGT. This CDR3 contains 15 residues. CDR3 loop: CASSRGQYGTYEQYF.

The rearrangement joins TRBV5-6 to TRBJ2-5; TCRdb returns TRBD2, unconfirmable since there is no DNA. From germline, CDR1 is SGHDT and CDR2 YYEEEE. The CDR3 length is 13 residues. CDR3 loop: CASRPGTTETQYF.

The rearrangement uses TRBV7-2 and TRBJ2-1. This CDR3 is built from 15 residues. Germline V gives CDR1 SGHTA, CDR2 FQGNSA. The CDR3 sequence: CASSSPRGPHNEQFF. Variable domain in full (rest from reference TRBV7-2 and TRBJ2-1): GAGVSQSPSNKVTEKGKDVELRCDPISGHTALYWYRQSLGQGLEFLIYFQGNSAPDKSGLPSDRFSAERTGGSVSTLTIQRTQQEDSAVYLCASSSPRGPHNEQFFGPGTRLTVL.

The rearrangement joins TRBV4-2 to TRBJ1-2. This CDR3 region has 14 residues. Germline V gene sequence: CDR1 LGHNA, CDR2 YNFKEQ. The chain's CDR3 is CASRVGRANYGYTF.

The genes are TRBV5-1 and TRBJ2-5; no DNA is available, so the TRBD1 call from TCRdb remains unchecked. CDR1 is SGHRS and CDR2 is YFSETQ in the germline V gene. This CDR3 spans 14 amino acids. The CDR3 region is CASSLARQQETQYF.